This record covers a single T cell receptor beta chain. This clone appeared once. Its target antigen remains unknown. No clone much larger than this one lies a single base away; base qualities are absent. The immunoSEQ Assay, a bias-controlled multiplex PCR, was used to amplify TCRbeta CDR3 regions from genomic DNA. The source study handled its data this way. The number of nucleated cells in each sample was estimated by amplification of reference gene primers within the assay. To quantify the absolute abundance of each unique TCRbeta CDR3 rearrangement, sequence reads were collapsed and filtered. For each sample, productive Simpson clonality was calculated as the square root of Simpson's diversity index over productive rearrangements. This is the immuneACCESS table as TCRdb keeps it, with only in-frame sequences that have V and J called. A part of the clones is gone; compared with another copy, unresolved V genes explain less than half, and the rest is unexplained. D and trimming come from the DNA, and the V and J calls and clone size come from that table. Here the sample has about 200,000 clones; approximately 86% occur a single time. About 5% of the sample belongs to the ten largest clones.

Reading from cysteine to phenylalanine, the CDR3 counts 16 amino acids. CDR3 DNA is the only sequence kept; it has 48 bases, read in frame from the first base. The trim is 3 bases for V and 2 bases for J, with a gap of 14 bases between the germline ends. CDR1 GTSNPN and CDR2 SVGIG were looked up in the germline V gene (reference sequence). This entry belongs to a study of blood T cell repertoires in COVID-19 (dated by TCRdb to 2019 to 2021). A note on the overall study: Collaborator samples came from the United States, Italy and Spain and covered acute and convalescent phases of COVID-19. A freely available public database, intended as a resource for researchers studying the immune response to SARS-CoV-2, is where the repertoires were released. Subjects who had been exposed to COVID-19, were actively infected with it, or had recovered from it provided the deeply sampled blood TCRbeta repertoires that made up the dataset. Where available, HLA class I and class II types were taken from metadata supplied by the sample provider and were not determined by assay-based typing. Samples came from the ongoing ImmuneRACE study (first 160 participants) plus 1,254 subjects from 6 global collaborators. Sample metadata almost always included a de-identified subject ID, COVID-19 status, age in years and sex. The prospective study material was composed of cDNA or gDNA derived from T cells, B-cell-depleted T cells, or PBMCs.

Study-level results and caveats: The quantity of clinical and demographic metadata differed by source and by participant and was supplied without curation.

Participants in the prospective study were enrolled through a virtual design, were aged about 18 to 100 years, and lived in roughly 24 United States geographic areas. In the prospective study, cohorts were assigned on the basis of participant-reported clinical history obtained from a screening survey and a study questionnaire. Mobile phlebotomists in the prospective study collected whole blood, serum and a nasopharyngeal or oropharyngeal swab from every participant. Prospective study participants could optionally give additional blood draws and questionnaires over an approximately 2-month period. Blood samples from the prospective study were shipped frozen or at room temperature prior to DNA extraction.

The chain uses TRBV30 and TRBJ1-6, with TRBD1 tentatively as D gene (5 bases match). This TCR was sampled from a woman aged 60 to 75 with acute COVID-19. Sequencing used PBMCs or T cells enriched from blood (not recorded which). The CDR3 corresponds to CAWSSGGAAYNSPLHF. The DNA sequence follows: TGTGCCTGGAGCTCTGGAGGGGCGGCCTATAATTCACCCCTCCACTTT.